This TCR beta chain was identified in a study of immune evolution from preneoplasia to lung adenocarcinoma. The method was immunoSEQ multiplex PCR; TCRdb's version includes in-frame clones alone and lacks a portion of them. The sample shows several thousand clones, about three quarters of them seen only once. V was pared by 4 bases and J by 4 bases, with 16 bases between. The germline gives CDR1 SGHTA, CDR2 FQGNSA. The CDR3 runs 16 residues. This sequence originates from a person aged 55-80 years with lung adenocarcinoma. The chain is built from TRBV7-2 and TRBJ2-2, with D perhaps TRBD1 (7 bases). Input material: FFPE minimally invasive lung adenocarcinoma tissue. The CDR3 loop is CASSYRQGGATGELFF. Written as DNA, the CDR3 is TGTGCCAGCAGCTATCGACAGGGAGGTGCCACCGGGGAGCTGTTTTTT.